The 10 T cell receptor beta chains listed next were all sequenced from one sample in a study of blood T cell repertoires in COVID-19. Only in-frame clones appear in the TCRdb table, and some are missing; sequencing was by immunoSEQ multiplex PCR. This repertoire shows a few hundred thousand clones, roughly 80% found once; its top ten account for around 9.3%. Sequencing was done on a sample of peripheral blood. The source is a woman of 80 years or more with acute or convalescent COVID-19.

This clone was recorded once. The chain combines TRBV28 with TRBJ1-5; D ambiguous. The CDR3 length is 13 residues. Germline lookup yields CDR1 MDHEN and CDR2 SYDVKM. The V end lost 4 bases, the J end lost 5 bases, and 9 bases lay between the germline ends. The CDR3 DNA reads as TGTGCCAGCAGTTCGGAGGACTATCAGCCCCAGCATTTT. Translation: CASSSEDYQPQHF.

The chain couples TRBV6-2 or TRBV6-3 to TRBJ2-7, with TRBD2 matching 7 bases. This CDR3 has 15 amino acids. The junction had 5 bases not matched to a gene; V was cut back by 2 bases and J by 1 base. Germline CDR1 MNHEY, CDR2 SVGEGT. The CDR3 nucleotides read TGTGCCAGCAGTTACGGGGGGGAGTTGTCCTACGAGCAGTACTTC. It yields the protein CASSYGGELSYEQYF.

The chain joins TRBV24-1 to TRBJ2-7; tentative D call: TRBD1 (6 bases). The CDR3 has 13 amino acids. Between the trimmed V and J ends, which lost 5 bases and 0 bases, there was a span of 7 bases. Per germline, CDR1 KGHDR and CDR2 SFDVKD. The CDR3 nucleotides read TGTGCCACCAGTGGGGACACCTCCTACGAGCAGTACTTC. Residues: CATSGDTSYEQYF.

The chain employs TRBV30 and TRBJ1-3, with TRBD1 matching 8 bases. The V gene's germline CDR1 is GTSNPN and CDR2 SVGIG (reference sequence). This CDR3 region has 15 residues. V gave up 2 bases and J gave up 2 bases; unmatched junction bases: 5. CDR3: CAWSPDREPGNTIYF. CDR3 nucleotides: TGTGCCTGGAGTCCGGACAGGGAACCTGGAAACACCATATATTTT. Drawing the rest from reference TRBV30 and TRBJ1-3, the complete variable domain is SQTIHQWPATLVQPVGSPLSLECTVEGTSNPNLYWYRQAAGRGLQLLFYSVGIGQISSEVPQNLSASRPQDRQFILSSKKLLLSDSGFYLCAWSPDREPGNTIYFGEGSWLTVV.

The CDR3 bases are TGTGCCAGTAGTCGTGAACTAGCGGGAGGCTACGAGCAGTACTTC. Amino acid sequence: CASSRELAGGYEQYF. The V call is TRBV19, the J call TRBJ2-7; 12 nucleotides agree with TRBD2. Germline-derived CDR1 and CDR2 are LNHDA and SQIVND (reference sequence). The ends lost 5 bases at V and 3 bases at J; junction bases unmatched: 5. The CDR3 covers 15 residues. Full variable domain (rest looked up from reference TRBV19 and TRBJ2-7): DGGITQSPKYLFRKEGQNVTLSCEQNLNHDAMYWYRQDPGQGLRLIYYSQIVNDFQKGDIAEGYSVSREKKESFPLTVTSAQKNPTAFYLCASSRELAGGYEQYFGPGTRLTVT.

This rearrangement joins TRBV7-9 to TRBJ2-5; D ambiguous. This CDR3 is 12 amino acids long. V lost 5 bases and J lost 7, with 11 bases in between. Germline CDR1 is SEHNR and CDR2 is FQNEAQ (reference sequence). CDR3 DNA: TGTGCCAGCAGCCTCCAGGATGCGACCCAGTACTTC. Its protein is CASSLQDATQYF.

This clone has more than one count but fewer than ten. V gene TRBV28 combines with J gene TRBJ2-7; tentatively, D is TRBD2 (5 bases). The V end lost 5 bases, the J end lost 4 bases, and 18 bases lay between the germline ends. Germline loops: CDR1 MDHEN, CDR2 SYDVKM. This CDR3 has 15 amino acids. As DNA, the CDR3 is TGTGCCAGCAGTAAGCCGGGATCGGTGGGGTACGAGCAGTACTTC. This encodes CASSKPGSVGYEQYF. Complete variable domain (other parts from reference TRBV28 and TRBJ2-7): DVKVTQSSRYLVKRTGEKVFLECVQDMDHENMFWYRQDPGLGLRLIYFSYDVKMKEKGDIPEGYSVSREKKERFSLILESASTNQTSMYLCASSKPGSVGYEQYFGPGTRLTVT.

The V and J genes are TRBV7-3 and TRBJ2-1, with TRBD2 matching 10 bases. Germline V CDR1 and CDR2: SGHTA, FQGTGA. This CDR3 has 15 residues. The J segment lost 6 bases and the V segment lost 3 bases, leaving 5 bases of the junction unmatched. The CDR3 sequence is CASSFGLAVINEQFF. The CDR3 region has the DNA TGTGCCAGCAGCTTCGGACTAGCGGTAATCAATGAGCAGTTCTTC.

This rearrangement joins TRBV12-3 or TRBV12-4 to TRBJ1-2; D is unresolved. The CDR3 has 11 residues. Deletions cut 5 bases from V and 5 bases from J, with 6 bases between. The CDR3 spells CASSLQYGYTF. The DNA for the CDR3 is TGTGCCAGCAGTCTCCAGTATGGCTACACCTTC.

The chain combines TRBV28 with TRBJ1-1; D not certain. The CDR3 runs 13 residues. Germline CDR1 is MDHEN and CDR2 is SYDVKM. Trimming stripped 2 bases from V and 1 base from J, with 5 bases between. The chain's CDR3 is CASSLRRNTEAFF. CDR3 DNA sequence: TGTGCCAGCAGTTTACGCAGGAACACTGAAGCTTTCTTT.